Listed below are T cell receptor beta chains from one sample, sequenced in a study of T cell repertoires in cytomegalovirus infection. TCRdb used MiXCR to reprocess the reads, holding one entry per CDR3 protein. The top ten hold about 4.2% of the sample, which has roughly 200,000 distinct CDR3 sequences, approximately 9.6% seen once. Source material: PBMCs. The source is a human donor in good health (CMV status not recorded). Some clones in this sample may be carry-over from other donors' samples. CDR3s include the opening cysteine and the closing phenylalanine or tryptophan. The D gene is left open where the match is weak. Size is stated for part of the rows, as once, few or many counts, or as a class when the clone is expanded.

j_call d_call clone_size v_call cdr3_nt cdr3_aa
TRBJ2-6 . many TRBV5-1 TGCGCCAGCAGCTTGACGGTACCTGGATCCTCTGGGGCCAACGTCCTGACTTTC CASSLTVPGSSGANVLTF
TRBJ2-7 . many TRBV20-1 TGCAGTGCCCTGCGGGGGCTTCAAAAACAGGGATTTGGGTACGAGCAGTACTTC CSALRGLQKQGFGYEQYF
TRBJ2-3 TRBD2 many TRBV6-2/TRBV6-3 TGTGCCAGCGGGCCTTCTAGCGGGAGGGCCACAGATACGCAGTATTTT CASGPSSGRATDTQYF
TRBJ1-5 . . TRBV15 TGTGCCACCAGCAGATCTGGGACTCGGGGCATTCAGCCCCAGCATTTT CATSRSGTRGIQPQHF
TRBJ1-1 . many TRBV5-1 TGCGCCAGCAGTAGGGGCAACACTGAAGCTTTCTTT CASSRGNTEAFF
TRBJ2-1 TRBD2 . TRBV20-1 TGCAGTGCTAGGCCTCGGACTAGCGGGGGCCTTTACAATGAGCAGTTCTTC CSARPRTSGGLYNEQFF
TRBJ1-5 . few TRBV29-1 TGCAGCGTTCTTTTCAGCGCCAATCAGCCCCAGCATTTT CSVLFSANQPQHF
TRBJ2-1 TRBD2 many TRBV7-2 TGTGCCAGCAGCTTGTCTAGCGGGAGATTTAATGAGCAGTTCTTC CASSLSSGRFNEQFF
TRBJ1-2 . . TRBV3-1 TGTGCCAGCAGCCAAGAGAAGACAGGCCACTATGGCTACACCTTC CASSQEKTGHYGYTF
TRBJ2-3 TRBD2 many TRBV19 TGTGCCAGTAGCCTGAATCTAGCGGGACTAAGCACAGATACGCAGTATTTT CASSLNLAGLSTDTQYF
TRBJ2-7 TRBD2 many TRBV7-2 TGTGCCAGCAGCTCCGGAGCCGGGACTACCTTCCTCGAGCAGTACTTC CASSSGAGTTFLEQYF
TRBJ1-1 . few TRBV20-1 TGCAGTGCTAGAGAAACAGGGCTGGGTACTGAAGCTTTCTTT CSARETGLGTEAFF
TRBJ2-7 . few TRBV10-3 TGTGCCATCAGTGGCGCAGGGTCCTACGAGCAGTACTTC CAISGAGSYEQYF
TRBJ2-7 . many TRBV23-1 TGCGCCAGCCCTCCAGGGGACGAGCAGTACTTC CASPPGDEQYF
TRBJ2-1 TRBD2 . TRBV2 TGTGCCAGCAGTGAGTTAGGAACTAGCGGGAGGGGTGAGCAGTTCTTC CASSELGTSGRGEQFF
TRBJ2-3 TRBD2 . TRBV20-1 TGCAGTGCCGTCCCGGGACTAGCTCTCACAGATACGCAGTATTTT CSAVPGLALTDTQYF
TRBJ2-5 TRBD1 many TRBV7-2 TGTGCCAGCAGCCCCGGACAGGCCCAGAGGAGAGAGACCCAGTACTTC CASSPGQAQRRETQYF
TRBJ1-5 TRBD1 . TRBV5-1 TGCGCCAGCGCAACAGGGACAGGCGCCAATCAGCCCCAGCATTTT CASATGTGANQPQHF
TRBJ2-1 . . TRBV20-1 TGCAGTGCTGGAAGGGGCTCCTACAATGAGCAGTTCTTC CSAGRGSYNEQFF
TRBJ1-4 TRBD1 many TRBV7-2 TGTGCCAGCAGCGCGGGACAGGCCCTAAATGAAAAACTGTTTTTT CASSAGQALNEKLFF
TRBJ2-2 TRBD2 many TRBV29-1 TGCAGCGTTATTCTAGCGGTCTCGCCCGGGGAGCTGTTTTTT CSVILAVSPGELFF
TRBJ2-7 . . TRBV6-6 TGTGCCAGCAGTCCAAACCAGATAGCGGAACCCTACGAGCAGTACTTC CASSPNQIAEPYEQYF
TRBJ1-2 TRBD1 few TRBV28 TGTGCCAGCAGTTTATCCCTACAGGGGGAGGTGGGAGGCTACACCTTC CASSLSLQGEVGGYTF
TRBJ1-2 . many TRBV7-8 TGTGCCAGCAGCCCGGGACAACATGGCTACACCTTC CASSPGQHGYTF
TRBJ1-1 . many TRBV7-2 TGTGCCAGCAGCTTAGGGATAGGTGCCTCTGGAGGTAACACTGAAGCTTTCTTT CASSLGIGASGGNTEAFF